Described below is a single T cell receptor (beta chain) sequence and its context. Its antigen is still unknown. This sample is drawn from a study of T cell responses to AZD1222 COVID-19 vaccine. The table came from immunoSEQ multiplex PCR; TCRdb's copy has only in-frame clones and leaves some out. This sample has around 120,000 clones, with around nine tenths found just once. Whole-study results and caveats: With two AZD1222 doses given, Spike-specific TCR breadth and depth both rose.

This CDR3 is 14 amino acids long. Trimming removed 4 bases from V and 6 bases from J, with 12 bases in between. The germline V gene encodes CDR1 LGHNA and CDR2 YSLEER. The origin of this receptor is an adult in good health. The sample was peripheral blood, taken on day 0 of AZD1222 vaccination. V usage is TRBV4-3 and J usage is TRBJ1-4; a possible D gene is TRBD1 (5 bases). The CDR3 DNA reads as TGCGCCAGCAGCCGAGGACGGGGGGATGAAAAACTGTTTTTT. The encoded protein is CASSRGRGDEKLFF.